This T cell receptor beta chain was documented in a study of cytomegalovirus exposure and HLA in healthy donors. Study observations and caveats: Most CMV-associated TCR beta chains were later found to appear HLA-restricted. A later analysis by the authors found several of the most significant clusters apparently linked to common viral pathogens.

The primer mix had 60 Vbeta and 13 Jbeta primers. Sequencing used immunoSEQ multiplex PCR; TCRdb keeps in-frame clones, though not all of them. In the table there are about 120,000 clones, around 76% of which are singletons. Concerning this clone: The antigen is unknown.

CDR1 is SGDLS, CDR2 YYNGEE, per germline. The CDR3 runs to 13 residues. The V gene lost 0 bases and the J gene lost 3 bases, with 6 bases spanning the gap. The chain links TRBV9 to TRBJ1-2, with D possibly matching TRBD1 (6 bases). The specimen sequenced was PBMCs. This clonotype was obtained from a man between 60 and 75 years old in good health and CMV-seropositive. CDR3: CASSVEGDYGYTF. The CDR3 DNA reads as TGTGCCAGCAGCGTAGAGGGGGACTATGGCTACACCTTC. The variable domain in full, completed from reference TRBV9 and TRBJ1-2, reads DSGVTQTPKHLITATGQRVTLRCSPRSGDLSVYWYQQSLDQGLQFLIQYYNGEERAKGNILERFSAQQFPDLHSELNLSSLELGDSALYFCASSVEGDYGYTFGSGTRLTVV.